Sequencing of this T cell receptor beta chain was carried out in a study of blood T cell repertoires in COVID-19. Background on the study: In each case, the material was cDNA or gDNA derived from T cells, B-cell-depleted T cells, or PBMCs.

The table came from immunoSEQ multiplex PCR; TCRdb's copy has only in-frame clones and leaves some out. The table lists a few hundred thousand clones, approximately 86% of them singletons. The CDR3 is made up of 14 amino acids. Germline CDR1 reads LGHDT; CDR2 reads YNNKEL (reference sequence). A remark on this clone: A single base separates this from a much larger clone, so it may be a read error.

This TCR derives from a woman in her fifties or sixties with active or convalescent COVID-19. V usage is TRBV3-1 (or the pseudogene TRBV3-2) and J usage is TRBJ2-5; 7 bases align to TRBD1. What was sequenced was peripheral blood. CDR3 DNA sequence: TGTGCCGGCAGCCAAGGGGGCTTTCCAGGGACCCAGTACTTC. Its translation: CAGSQGGFPGTQYF.